Below are 30 T cell receptor beta chains sequenced from a single sample in a study of identical twins. TCRdb itself ran the 5' RACE reads through MiXCR, one entry per CDR3 protein. The data show hundreds of thousands of distinct CDR3 sequences, approximately 6.1% seen once. The specimen sequenced was naive T cells sorted from blood. The receptors were gathered from a young man in good health.

This clonotype was detected only a few times. V gene TRBV7-9 combines with J gene TRBJ2-5; 7 nucleotides align to TRBD2. The CDR3 is 17 amino acids. V dropped 5 bases and J dropped 8; count of bases not matched to a gene: 20. Germline loops: CDR1 SEHNR, CDR2 FQNEAQ (reference sequence). The CDR3: CASSPALRDYRENTQYF. CDR3 DNA sequence: TGTGCCAGCAGCCCGGCCCTACGGGACTACCGAGAGAACACCCAGTACTTC.

Concerning this clonotype itself: It is unclear where the CDR3 begins or ends on the DNA, so no DNA is shown, and the CDR3 is as TCRdb lists it. V and J are TRBV12-3 or TRBV12-4 and TRBJ1-5; TRBD1 is the table's D call, not checked against the DNA. The CDR3 is made up of 18 amino acids, end residues included. This CDR3 reads CASSTSTGNGYSNQPQHF.

This clonotype showed up many times. The genes are TRBV12-3 or TRBV12-4 and TRBJ1-4, with D unresolved. Trimming left V 9 bases short and J 0 bases short, with 8 bases between. This CDR3 spans 13 amino acids. The DNA for the CDR3 is TGTGCCAGTAGAGACACAACTAATGAAAAACTGTTTTTT. This codes for CASRDTTNEKLFF.

This clonotype showed up just a few times. This chain links TRBV25-1 with TRBJ2-7; the D gene is possibly TRBD2 (6 bases). The CDR3 loop spans 14 amino acids. The ends were cut back, 2 bases at V and 3 bases at J, with 11 bases in the middle. Germline V lookup: CDR1 MGHDK, CDR2 SYGVNS. The CDR3 loop reads CASSETPAGYEQYF. As DNA, the CDR3 is TGTGCCAGCAGTGAAACCCCAGCGGGCTACGAGCAGTACTTC.

In this sample, this clonotype turned up a few times. This chain joins TRBV30 and TRBJ1-4; a possible D gene is TRBD1 (6 bases). The CDR3 is made up of 14 amino acids. Trimming cost V 3 bases and J 5 bases, with 13 bases left between them. Germline V gene sequence: CDR1 GTSNPN, CDR2 SVGIG (reference sequence). The CDR3 coding sequence is TGTGCCTGGAGGGCCGGGACAAGAAATGAAAAACTGTTTTTT. Translated: CAWRAGTRNEKLFF. Based on the CDR3 plus reference TRBV30 and TRBJ1-4, the full variable domain is SQTIHQWPATLVQPVGSPLSLECTVEGTSNPNLYWYRQAAGRGLQLLFYSVGIGQISSEVPQNLSASRPQDRQFILSSKKLLLSDSGFYLCAWRAGTRNEKLFFGSGTQLSVL.

J is TRBJ2-1 and V is TRBV2; D remains ambiguous. The germline CDR1 and CDR2 sequences are SNHLY and FYNNEI. The CDR3 totals 17 residues. The ends were cut back, 0 bases at V and 3 bases at J, with 15 bases in the middle. CDR3 amino acids: CASSEAAKNLFYNEQFF. The CDR3 nucleotides are TGTGCCAGCAGTGAAGCGGCGAAGAACCTCTTCTACAATGAGCAGTTCTTC.

This clonotype was observed many times. This sequence joins TRBV12-3 or TRBV12-4 and TRBJ2-5; D unclear. This CDR3 region has 14 residues. Trimming removed 3 bases from V and 5 bases from J, with 13 bases in between. CDR3 amino acids: CASSFGSGRETQYF. CDR3 DNA sequence: TGTGCCAGCAGTTTCGGTTCGGGTCGGGAGACCCAGTACTTC.

The V call is TRBV10-2, the J call TRBJ1-2, with a tentative D call TRBD1 (5 bases). The CDR3 is 11 residues long. Trimming shortened V by 7 bases and J by 5 bases, and 8 bases separated the two germline ends. CDR1 is WSHSY, CDR2 SAAADI, per germline. This CDR3 reads CASKGPYGYTF. CDR3 coding DNA: TGCGCCAGCAAGGGACCTTATGGCTACACCTTC.

The rearrangement joins TRBV20-1 to TRBJ2-1, with D unclear. V was cut by 6 bases and J by 0 bases, with 12 bases left in between. The CDR3 sequence is 14 residues long. Per the germline V gene, CDR1 is DFQATT and CDR2 is SNEGSKA (reference sequence). The CDR3 bases are TGCAGTGCGATGAGTTCCAGCTCCTACAATGAGCAGTTCTTC. Amino acids: CSAMSSSSYNEQFF.

This clonotype was observed many times. V usage is TRBV10-3 and J usage is TRBJ1-6; D possibly corresponds to TRBD1 (6 bases). The CDR3 consists of 15 residues. Trimming removed 1 base at V and 10 bases at J, with 14 bases between. Germline CDR1 ENHRY, CDR2 SYGVKD. The CDR3 here is CAISEFGGRESPLHF. The CDR3 bases are TGTGCCATCAGTGAGTTTGGGGGCAGGGAATCACCCCTCCACTTT.

This clonotype was observed a few times. V and J are TRBV7-9 and TRBJ1-2, with D possibly being TRBD1 (5 bases). V shed 5 bases and J shed 0 bases, with 13 bases lying between them. Germline V gene lookup returns CDR1 SEHNR and CDR2 FQNEAQ (reference sequence). The CDR3 length is 15 residues. The CDR3 nucleotides are TGTGCCAGCAGCCCATTGGACAAAGCTAACTATGGCTACACCTTC. This encodes CASSPLDKANYGYTF.

This clonotype was counted between two and nine times. The V gene is TRBV11-2, the J gene TRBJ2-1; TRBD1 or TRBD2 may be the D gene (6 bases each). The V end was cut by 5 bases, the J end by 0 bases, with 14 bases between. The germline gives CDR1 SGHAT, CDR2 FQNNGV. The CDR3 runs 16 residues. In nucleotides, the CDR3 is TGTGCCAGCAGCAAGAAGGGGGGCTTCTCCTACAATGAGCAGTTCTTC. The encoded protein is CASSKKGGFSYNEQFF.

This clonotype was seen many times. The rearrangement links TRBV15 to TRBJ2-2, with 9 bases identical to TRBD1. The ends lost 2 bases at V and 2 bases at J; junction bases unmatched: 3. This CDR3 has 16 residues. Germline loops: CDR1 LNHNV, CDR2 YYDKDF (reference sequence). The CDR3 DNA reads as TGTGCCACCAGCAGATACAGGGGGCTAAACACCGGGGAGCTGTTTTTT. Protein sequence: CATSRYRGLNTGELFF.

The J gene is TRBJ1-1, the V gene TRBV10-2, with TRBD1 as a possible D gene (5 bases). Trimming removed 7 bases from V and 3 bases from J, with 18 bases in between. The CDR3 sequence is 15 residues long. The germline gives CDR1 WSHSY, CDR2 SAAADI. Here the CDR3 reads CASIKGVGTDTEAFF. As DNA, the CDR3 is TGCGCCAGCATAAAAGGGGTGGGTACCGACACTGAAGCTTTCTTT.

Ten or more counts support this clonotype. The gene calls are TRBV20-1 and TRBJ2-3, with 8 bases that match TRBD2. This CDR3 has 17 residues. CDR1 DFQATT and CDR2 SNEGSKA come from the germline V gene (reference sequence). Trimming removed 2 bases from V and 2 bases from J; junction bases left unmatched: 12. The CDR3 loop is CSARKVAGTRVTDTQYF. DNA for the CDR3: TGCAGTGCTAGAAAAGTGGCCGGGACTAGGGTCACAGATACGCAGTATTTT.

The chain is built from TRBV27 and TRBJ2-2, with 10 bases matching TRBD1. The germline V gene has CDR1 MNHEY and CDR2 SMNVEV (reference sequence). The CDR3 runs 15 residues. The J segment lost 5 bases and the V segment lost 6 bases, leaving 6 bases of the junction unmatched. This chain's CDR3 is CASSIRDRGTGELFF. The CDR3 region has the DNA TGTGCCAGCAGCATTAGGGACAGGGGAACCGGGGAGCTGTTTTTT.

A few counts support this clonotype. This chain connects TRBV7-3 to TRBJ1-6; D remains ambiguous. Germline V CDR1 and CDR2: SGHTA, FQGTGA. This CDR3 has 14 amino acids. With 6 bases removed from V and 7 bases from J, the gap between germline ends came to 13 bases. The CDR3 coding sequence is TGTGCCAGCAGTGTCGGGCAGTTAAATTCACCCCTCCACTTT. It specifies CASSVGQLNSPLHF.

This chain uses TRBV10-3 with TRBJ2-3, with D uncertain. V shed 3 bases and J shed 3 bases, with 4 bases lying between them. Germline V CDR1 and CDR2: ENHRY, SYGVKD. CDR3 length equals 12 residues. This CDR3 is CAISDRTDTQYF. Here the CDR3 DNA reads TGTGCCATCAGTGACAGAACAGATACGCAGTATTTT.

The table lists this clonotype with many counts. V and J are TRBV19 and TRBJ2-1; 13 positions agree with TRBD2. V dropped 7 bases and J dropped 9; count of bases not matched to a gene: 9. The CDR3 covers 15 residues. Germline values: CDR1 LNHDA, CDR2 SQIVND (reference sequence). The CDR3 coding sequence is TGTGCCAGTATGGGGACTAGCGGGATATGGGGTGAGCAGTTCTTC. Protein sequence: CASMGTSGIWGEQFF.

This clonotype was recorded many times. V gene TRBV3-1 combines with J gene TRBJ1-6; maybe TRBD1 (5 bases). Germline V gene lookup returns CDR1 LGHDT and CDR2 YNNKEL (reference sequence). The CDR3 has 15 amino acids. V shed 1 base and J shed 5 bases, with 9 bases lying between them. The CDR3: CASSQVDSHNSPLHF. CDR3 sequence (DNA): TGTGCCAGCAGCCAAGTCGACAGCCATAATTCACCCCTCCACTTT.

This clonotype was detected a few times. CDR3 DNA sequence: TGTGCCAGCAGCTCCTTCGGCAGTGATGAAAAACTGTTTTTT. It is translated as CASSSFGSDEKLFF. The V and J genes are TRBV7-9 and TRBJ1-4; D uncertain. Germline CDR1 is SEHNR and CDR2 is FQNEAQ (reference sequence). V lost 4 bases and J 6 bases, leaving 12 bases between the germline ends. This CDR3 is built from 14 residues.

This chain connects TRBV7-9 to TRBJ2-1, with D uncertain. Germline values: CDR1 SEHNR, CDR2 FQNEAQ (reference sequence). Trimming cost V 5 bases and J 10 bases, with 12 bases left between them. The CDR3 length is 12 residues. The DNA for the CDR3 is TGTGCCAGCAGCAACATTCCCCTGGAGCAGTTCTTC. This gives the protein CASSNIPLEQFF.

This clonotype has only a few counts. The rearrangement links TRBV18 to TRBJ2-3; D call uncertain. The CDR3 runs 14 residues. In germline, CDR1 is KGHSH, CDR2 LQKENI. Between the trimmed V and J ends, which lost 2 bases and 3 bases, there was a span of 9 bases. The CDR3 coding sequence is TGTGCCAGCTCACCAACGACACCAACAGATACGCAGTATTTT. As protein: CASSPTTPTDTQYF.

The chain carries TRBV28 and TRBJ2-2; possibly TRBD2 for D (6 bases). Trimming pared 4 bases from V and 4 bases from J, leaving 16 bases between. The CDR3 is 16 residues long. The germline V gene has CDR1 MDHEN and CDR2 SYDVKM. CDR3 amino acids: CASSWYGGRGTGELFF. CDR3 DNA: TGTGCCAGCAGTTGGTACGGGGGTCGGGGCACCGGGGAGCTGTTTTTT.

In its sample, this clonotype was seen a few times. The J gene is TRBJ2-1, the V gene TRBV7-8, with 10 bases aligning to TRBD1. With 5 bases clipped from V and 7 bases from J, the junction kept 8 bases outside the gene matches. This CDR3 contains 15 residues. Germline V gene data show CDR1 as SGHVS and CDR2 as FQNEAQ. The CDR3: CASSQSGTGDNEQFF. CDR3 bases: TGTGCCAGCAGCCAAAGCGGGACAGGGGATAATGAGCAGTTCTTC.

This chain uses TRBV7-9 with TRBJ2-7, with D hard to call. From germline, CDR1 is SEHNR and CDR2 FQNEAQ (reference sequence). V lost 1 base and J 7 bases, leaving 14 bases between the germline ends. The length of the CDR3 is 14 residues. The chain's CDR3 is CASSLGRADGEQYF. The DNA for the CDR3 is TGTGCCAGCAGCTTAGGCCGGGCCGACGGAGAGCAGTACTTC.

This clonotype showed up just once. Being one base from a much bigger clone, this may be a read error. The genes are TRBV29-1 and TRBJ2-5, with 7 bases aligning to TRBD2. Germline trimming cut 5 bases from V and 5 bases from J; bases unmatched to any gene: 11. Germline V gives CDR1 SQVTM, CDR2 ANQGSEA. CDR3 length: 14 amino acids. The CDR3 reads CSVHMGGVWETQYF. CDR3 nucleotide sequence: TGCAGCGTTCACATGGGGGGGGTCTGGGAGACCCAGTACTTC.

This clonotype was seen more than once but under ten times. The V gene is TRBV7-9, the J gene TRBJ2-7; TRBD2 matches 9 bases. Unmatched junction bases numbered 7, after V lost 7 bases and J lost 6 bases. CDR3 length: 13 residues. Per germline, CDR1 SEHNR and CDR2 FQNEAQ (reference sequence). DNA for the CDR3: TGTGCCAGCAAGCAGGGACTAGCCCCCGAGCAGTACGTC. Translated, it gives CASKQGLAPEQYV.

This clonotype occurred a few times. The V call is TRBV5-5, the J call TRBJ2-7, with 7 bases fitting TRBD1. The germline CDR1 and CDR2 sequences are SGHKS and YYEKEE (reference sequence). This CDR3 is 14 amino acids long. Trimming removed 1 base from V and 3 bases from J; junction bases left unmatched: 4. CDR3 nucleotide sequence: TGTGCCAGCAGCTTGTTCGACAGGGACTACGAGCAGTACGTC. As protein: CASSLFDRDYEQYV.

This clonotype occurred a few times. The chain has TRBV4-2 and TRBJ2-1, with 7 bases lining up with TRBD1. J was trimmed by 5 bases and V by 4 bases; bases with no gene match: 8. Germline lookup yields CDR1 LGHNA and CDR2 YNFKEQ. There are 15 residues in the CDR3. The CDR3 nucleotides read TGTGCCAGCAGCCTCACCGGGACAGTAAACAATGAGCAGTTCTTC. It is translated as CASSLTGTVNNEQFF.